This T cell receptor (beta chain) was documented in a study of shared T cell receptors in the human thymus. There are 16 residues in the CDR3. Germline CDR1 and CDR2: MNHNS and SASEGT. The germline V and J ends were trimmed by 4 bases and 0 bases, with 15 bases remaining between them. Assay: immunoSEQ multiplex PCR; the TCRdb copy retains only in-frame clones and omits some. This table has approximately 580,000 clones, about 84% appearing once. These same records also appear under a second study, on human thymus T cells. Per that paper: Having corrective surgery for congenital heart defects, healthy Finnish infants were the ones who donated. Within thymic and blood repertoires, V and J gene usage appeared to be biased. Among unrelated individuals, related research reported thymic repertoires that overlapped highly.

Sequencing was done on a sample of thymocytes. This TCR derives from a boy younger than two with a congenital heart defect. The J gene is TRBJ1-1, the V gene TRBV6-1; D is uncertain. The CDR3 sequence is CASSARGYYLNTEAFF. CDR3 nucleotides: TGTGCCAGCAGTGCCCGGGGATATTACTTGAACACTGAAGCTTTCTTT.